Included here is one TCR beta chain sequence, with context. Antigen unknown. This sample is part of a study of cytomegalovirus exposure and HLA in healthy donors. Study conclusions and caveats: In an earlier analysis, in approximately 570 donors, most V segments appeared productive either ~90% or ~30% of the time. The authors confirmed in vitro that a few CMV-associated chains were specific for CMV antigens. Further analysis, carried out later, found HLA-associated TCR beta chains more clonally expanded than equally common other chains.

The V gene's germline CDR1 is KGHSY and CDR2 FQNENV. CDR3 length: 13 amino acids. With 2 bases clipped from V and 6 bases from J, the junction kept 1 base outside the gene matches. A multiplex PCR was run with 60 Vbeta primers and 13 Jbeta primers. Clones were sequenced by immunoSEQ multiplex PCR, and TCRdb holds only the in-frame ones, with some missing. The sample includes approximately 30,000 clones. This chain links TRBV16 with TRBJ1-2; 9 positions match TRBD1. The clonotype was recovered from a woman aged 40 to 50 in good health and CMV-seropositive. Source material: PBMCs. The CDR3 spells CASSQRDRDGYTF. CDR3 bases: TGTGCCAGCAGCCAAAGGGACAGGGATGGCTACACCTTC. The whole variable domain, filled in from reference TRBV16 and TRBJ1-2, reads GEEVAQTPKHLVRGEGQKAKLYCAPIKGHSYVFWYQQVLKNEFKFLISFQNENVFDETGMPKERFSAKCLPNSPCSLEIQATKLEDSAVYFCASSQRDRDGYTFGSGTRLTVV.